These T cell receptor beta chains were read from a single sample in a study of human T cells and chemical hapten exposure. TCRdb re-derived calls from the RACE reads in MiXCR, one entry per CDR3 protein. The data hold 300,000 to 450,000 distinct CDR3 sequences, with about 5.1% observed a single time. The source material was whole blood, sampled in connection with sensitization to the hapten diphenylcyclopropenone (DPC). The source is a woman in her forties or fifties with alopecia areata. Some clones in this sample may be carry-over from other donors' samples. CDR3s leave out the opening cysteine and the closing phenylalanine or tryptophan. The listing skips clone size in some rows; elsewhere it reads once, few, many or a size class.

j_gene | abundance | v_gene | CDR3aa
TRBJ1-6 | few | TRBV7-9 | ASSLGGSDSPLH
TRBJ2-5 | few | TRBV6-5 | ASSYSTVRVETQY
TRBJ1-3 | NA | TRBV18 | ASSPRGNRPGNTIY
TRBJ2-1 | many | TRBV29-1 | SVEAGTSGRANEQF
TRBJ2-3 | few | TRBV12-3/TRBV12-4 | ASRPTGGLTDTQY
TRBJ2-3 | NA | TRBV10-3 | AISEHREQTDTQY
TRBJ2-1 | NA | TRBV15 | ATAGVSSYNEQF
TRBJ2-2 | NA | TRBV24-1 | ATSDLQGTSPGELF
TRBJ2-7 | many | TRBV27 | ASSFFGGEQY
TRBJ1-6 | many | TRBV30 | AWSGGRQNSPLH
TRBJ2-7 | few | TRBV4-2 | ASSQGLANSYEQY
TRBJ2-3 | NA | TRBV7-2 | ASSLFGGGGPDTQY
TRBJ2-7 | many | TRBV3-1 | ASSPDNSYEQY
TRBJ2-2 | NA | TRBV9 | ASSPPVTDGELF
TRBJ2-6 | many | TRBV2 | ARGGSYGANVLT
TRBJ1-1 | NA | TRBV18 | ASSPRGQGATEAF
TRBJ1-2 | NA | TRBV18 | ASSPPDRVANYGYT
TRBJ1-5 | many | TRBV9 | ASSGAVRYQPQH
TRBJ2-3 | few | TRBV21-1 | ASSSHPTSGTGLASSDTQY
TRBJ1-6 | few | TRBV4-2 | ASSQEGPGTYNSPLH
TRBJ1-1 | few | TRBV6-5 | ASSYSGTGREAF
TRBJ1-3 | few | TRBV30 | AWSGGRTSGNTIY
TRBJ2-1 | many | TRBV6-2/TRBV6-3 | ASRTLAGAEQF
TRBJ2-3 | NA | TRBV9 | ASSVGGRVITDTQY